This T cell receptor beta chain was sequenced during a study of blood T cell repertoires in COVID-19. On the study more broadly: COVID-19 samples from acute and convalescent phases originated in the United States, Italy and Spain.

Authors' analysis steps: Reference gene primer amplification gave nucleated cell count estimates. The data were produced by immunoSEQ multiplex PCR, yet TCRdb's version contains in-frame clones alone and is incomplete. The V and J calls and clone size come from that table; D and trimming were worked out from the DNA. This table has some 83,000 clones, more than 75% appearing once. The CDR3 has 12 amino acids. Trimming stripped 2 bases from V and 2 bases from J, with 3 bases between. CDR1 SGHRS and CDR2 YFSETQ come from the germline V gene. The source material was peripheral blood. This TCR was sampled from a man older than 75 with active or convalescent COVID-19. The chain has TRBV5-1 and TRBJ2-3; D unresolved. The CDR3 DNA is TGCGCCAGCAGCTTACACACAGATACGCAGTATTTT. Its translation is CASSLHTDTQYF. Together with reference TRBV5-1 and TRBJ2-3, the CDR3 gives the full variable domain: KAGVTQTPRYLIKTRGQQVTLSCSPISGHRSVSWYQQTPGQGLQFLFEYFSETQRNKGNFPGRFSGRQFSNSRSEMNVSTLELGDSALYLCASSLHTDTQYFGPGTRLTVL.